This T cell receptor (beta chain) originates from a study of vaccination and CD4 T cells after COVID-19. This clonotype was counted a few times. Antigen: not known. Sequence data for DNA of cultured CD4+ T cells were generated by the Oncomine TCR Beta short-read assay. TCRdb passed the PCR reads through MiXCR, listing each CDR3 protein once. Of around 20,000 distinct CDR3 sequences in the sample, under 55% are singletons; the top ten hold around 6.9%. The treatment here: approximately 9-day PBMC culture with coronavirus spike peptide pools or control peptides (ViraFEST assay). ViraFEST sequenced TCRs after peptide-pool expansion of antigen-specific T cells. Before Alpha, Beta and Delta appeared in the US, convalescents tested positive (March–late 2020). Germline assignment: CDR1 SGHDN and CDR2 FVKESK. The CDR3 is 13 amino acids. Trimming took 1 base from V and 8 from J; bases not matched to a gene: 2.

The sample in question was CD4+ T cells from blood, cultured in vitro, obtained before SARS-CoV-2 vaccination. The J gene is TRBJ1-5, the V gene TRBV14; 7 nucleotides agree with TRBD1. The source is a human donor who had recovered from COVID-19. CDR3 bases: TGTGCCAGCAGCCAAGGACAGGGAAAGCCCCAGCATTTT. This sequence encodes CASSQGQGKPQHF.